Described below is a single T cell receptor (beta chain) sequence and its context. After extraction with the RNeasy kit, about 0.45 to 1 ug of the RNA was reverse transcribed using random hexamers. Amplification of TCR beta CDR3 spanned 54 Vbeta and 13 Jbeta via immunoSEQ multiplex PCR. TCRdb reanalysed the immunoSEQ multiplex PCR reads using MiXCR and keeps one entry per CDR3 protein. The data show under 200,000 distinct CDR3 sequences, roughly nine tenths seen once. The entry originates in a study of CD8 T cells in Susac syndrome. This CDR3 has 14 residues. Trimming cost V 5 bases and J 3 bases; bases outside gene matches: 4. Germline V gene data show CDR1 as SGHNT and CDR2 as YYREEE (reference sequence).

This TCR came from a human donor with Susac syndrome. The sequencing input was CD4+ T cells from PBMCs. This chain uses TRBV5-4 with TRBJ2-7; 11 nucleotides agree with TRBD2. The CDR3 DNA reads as TGTGCCAGCAGAGCCGGGACTAGCGGCTACGAGCAGTACTTC. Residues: CASRAGTSGYEQYF.